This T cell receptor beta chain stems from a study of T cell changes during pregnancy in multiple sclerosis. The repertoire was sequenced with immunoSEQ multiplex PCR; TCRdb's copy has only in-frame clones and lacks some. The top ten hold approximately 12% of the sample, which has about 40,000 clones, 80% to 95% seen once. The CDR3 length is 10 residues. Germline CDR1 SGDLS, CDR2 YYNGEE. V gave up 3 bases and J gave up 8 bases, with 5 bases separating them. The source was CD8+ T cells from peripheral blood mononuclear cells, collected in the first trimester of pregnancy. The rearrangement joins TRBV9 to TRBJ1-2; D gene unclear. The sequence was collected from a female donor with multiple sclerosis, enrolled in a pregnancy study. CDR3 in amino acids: CASSGRGYTF. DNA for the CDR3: TGTGCCAGCAGCGGCAGGGGCTACACCTTC.